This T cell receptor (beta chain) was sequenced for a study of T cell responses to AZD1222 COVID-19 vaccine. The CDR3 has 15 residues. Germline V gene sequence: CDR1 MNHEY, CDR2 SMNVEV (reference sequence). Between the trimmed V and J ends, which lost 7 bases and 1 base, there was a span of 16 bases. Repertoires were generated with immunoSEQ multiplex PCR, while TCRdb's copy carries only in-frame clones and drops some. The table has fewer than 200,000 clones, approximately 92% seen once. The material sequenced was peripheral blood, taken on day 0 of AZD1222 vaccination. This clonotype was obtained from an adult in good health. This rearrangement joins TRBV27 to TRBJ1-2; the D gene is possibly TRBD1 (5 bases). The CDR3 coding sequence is TGTGCCAGCACCCCCCCCGACAGCATTAACTATGGCTACACCTTC. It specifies CASTPPDSINYGYTF.